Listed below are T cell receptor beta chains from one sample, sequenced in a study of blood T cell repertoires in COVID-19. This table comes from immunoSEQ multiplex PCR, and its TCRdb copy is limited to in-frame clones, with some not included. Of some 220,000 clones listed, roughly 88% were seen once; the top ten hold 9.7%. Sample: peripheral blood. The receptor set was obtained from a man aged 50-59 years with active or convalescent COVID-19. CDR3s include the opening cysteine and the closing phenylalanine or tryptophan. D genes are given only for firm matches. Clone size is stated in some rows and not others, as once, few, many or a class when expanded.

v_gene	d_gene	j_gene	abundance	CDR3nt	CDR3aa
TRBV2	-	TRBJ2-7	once	TGTGCCAGCAGCGAAGGAGGGACAGTCGACTACGAGCAGTACTTC	CASSEGGTVDYEQYF
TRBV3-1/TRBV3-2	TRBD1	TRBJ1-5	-	TGTGCCAGCAGCCAAGGGGACAGGGATAGCAATCAGCCCCAGCATTTT	CASSQGDRDSNQPQHF
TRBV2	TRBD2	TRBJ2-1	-	TGTGCCAGCAGACAAACGCAGCTAGCGGGGGGAGGTGAGCAGTTCTTC	CASRQTQLAGGGEQFF
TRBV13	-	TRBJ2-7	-	TGTGCCAGCAGCTCCTGGGGGGGGCCTAACTACGAGCAGTACTTC	CASSSWGGPNYEQYF
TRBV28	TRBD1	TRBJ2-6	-	TGTGCCAGCAGCCTGCTCGGGACAGGGGTCTCTGGGGCCAACGTCCTGACTTTC	CASSLLGTGVSGANVLTF
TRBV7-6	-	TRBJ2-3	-	TGTGCCAGCAGCCACAACCCCATATGGACCCCAACGGGGAGACTCACAGATACGCAGTATTTT	CASSHNPIWTPTGRLTDTQYF
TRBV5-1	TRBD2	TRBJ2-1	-	TGCGCCAGCAGCTTGGCGGGACTAGCCTACAATGAGCAGTTCTTC	CASSLAGLAYNEQFF
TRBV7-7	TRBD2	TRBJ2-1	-	TGTGCTAGCAGCTCCGGGACTAGCGGGACCAATGAGCAGTTCTTC	CASSSGTSGTNEQFF
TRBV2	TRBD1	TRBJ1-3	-	TGTGCCAGCAGCAGGGGGACAGGGGCGGACACCATATATTTT	CASSRGTGADTIYF
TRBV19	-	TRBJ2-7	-	TGTGCCAGTAGTATCAGGCCGTACCCTCACTACGAGCAGTACTTC	CASSIRPYPHYEQYF
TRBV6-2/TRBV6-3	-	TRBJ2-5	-	TGTGCCAGCAGTTACAGGACTGAAGAGACCCAGTACTTC	CASSYRTEETQYF
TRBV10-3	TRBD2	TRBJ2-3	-	TGTGCCATCCGGGGGGACTGGGATACGCAGTATTTT	CAIRGDWDTQYF
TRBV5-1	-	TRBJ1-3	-	TGCGCCAGCAGCTTGGGACAGACACGTGGAAACACCATATATTTT	CASSLGQTRGNTIYF
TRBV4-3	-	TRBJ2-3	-	TGCGCCAGCAGCCCCCCCCGAGGGTTTCGGGGCACAGATACGCAGTATTTT	CASSPPRGFRGTDTQYF